What follows are 10 T cell receptor beta chains derived from one specimen sequenced in a study of cytomegalovirus exposure and HLA in healthy donors. The primer mix had 60 Vbeta and 13 Jbeta primers. Here immunoSEQ multiplex PCR was the method, and the copy in TCRdb shows in-frame clones only, minus some. The sample data list over 30,000 clones. Sequenced material: PBMCs. Receptor source: a middle-aged woman in good health and CMV-seropositive.

The chain couples TRBV6-5 to TRBJ1-2, with D tentatively TRBD1 (6 bases). V was shortened by 2 bases and J by 7 bases, with 14 bases between the two germline ends. Germline V gene lookup returns CDR1 MNHEY and CDR2 SVGAGI. This CDR3 region has 14 residues. For the CDR3, the DNA is TGTGCCAGCAGTTACAGCCCAGGGGAGAGTGGCTACACCTTC. This encodes CASSYSPGESGYTF.

On this clone itself: Other DNA sequences in the sample encode the same CDR3. The rearrangement joins TRBV29-1 to TRBJ1-5, with D possibly matching TRBD1 (5 bases). The germline V and J ends were trimmed by 6 bases and 0 bases, with 9 bases remaining between them. CDR1 is SQVTM and CDR2 is ANQGSEA in the germline V gene. CDR3 size: 13 residues. The CDR3: CSVVTVSNQPQHF. CDR3 sequence (DNA): TGCAGCGTCGTGACAGTTAGCAATCAGCCCCAGCATTTT.

This rearrangement joins TRBV4-1 to TRBJ2-7, with 12 bases identical to TRBD2. With V trimmed by 4 bases and J by 7 bases, 11 bases remained unmatched. Germline CDR1 is MGHRA and CDR2 is YSYEKL. This CDR3 has 16 residues. The CDR3 nucleotides read TGCGCCAGCAGCCTATTGAGGACTAGCGGGAAATCTGAGCAGTACTTC. Encoded protein: CASSLLRTSGKSEQYF.

V gene TRBV5-1 combines with J gene TRBJ2-3; no definite D call. CDR3 size: 16 residues. The germline V and J ends were trimmed by 4 bases and 5 bases, with 20 bases remaining between them. Germline V gene sequence: CDR1 SGHRS, CDR2 YFSETQ. CDR3 in amino acids: CASSLRAINTGDTQYF. CDR3 DNA sequence: TGCGCCAGCAGCCTTCGAGCTATTAACACGGGAGATACGCAGTATTTT.

The CDR3 reads CASSYPGTSGKDTQYF. DNA of the CDR3: TGTGCCAGCAGTTATCCCGGGACTAGCGGGAAAGATACGCAGTATTTT. The chain recombines TRBV6-6 with TRBJ2-3, with 13 bases lining up with TRBD2. Unmatched junction bases numbered 5, after V lost 3 bases and J lost 5 bases. This CDR3 has 16 residues. Germline V gene lookup returns CDR1 MNHNY and CDR2 SVGAGI (reference sequence).

J is TRBJ1-5 and V is TRBV18; tentative D call: TRBD1 (6 bases). V was pared by 3 bases and J by 6 bases, with 12 bases between. Germline V CDR1 and CDR2: KGHSH, LQKENI. There are 14 residues in the CDR3. The CDR3 loop reads CASSPPGGAQPQHF. The CDR3 DNA reads as TGTGCCAGCTCACCCCCCGGGGGGGCTCAGCCCCAGCATTTT.

The chain employs TRBV18 and TRBJ2-5, with 8 bases aligning to TRBD1. This CDR3 has 15 residues. Unmatched junction bases numbered 5, after V lost 1 base and J lost 4 bases. CDR1 and CDR2 from the germline V gene are KGHSH and LQKENI. DNA of the CDR3: TGTGCCAGCTCACCACAGACAGGGGAGCGAGAGACCCAGTACTTC. It codes for CASSPQTGERETQYF.

The chain uses TRBV5-1 and TRBJ2-1, with TRBD2 identical over 7 bases. This CDR3 comprises 14 residues. Germline CDR1 is SGHRS and CDR2 is YFSETQ. Trimming removed 4 bases from V and 5 bases from J; junction bases left unmatched: 6. CDR3 in amino acids: CASSRLGRDNEQFF. For the CDR3, the DNA is TGCGCCAGCAGCCGGTTGGGGAGGGACAATGAGCAGTTCTTC.

The V call is TRBV14, the J call TRBJ2-1; 14 nucleotides match TRBD2. With V trimmed by 3 bases and J by 0 bases, 10 bases remained unmatched. This CDR3 is built from 20 residues. Germline lookup yields CDR1 SGHDN and CDR2 FVKESK. The CDR3 DNA sequence: TGTGCCAGCAGCCACCTCCCGGGACTAGCGGGAGAGAGCTCCTACAATGAGCAGTTCTTC. It is translated as CASSHLPGLAGESSYNEQFF.

The chain joins TRBV15 to TRBJ1-2; D gene unclear. Germline CDR1 and CDR2: LNHNV and YYDKDF (reference sequence). V was clipped by 5 bases and J by 7 bases, with 11 bases between them. The CDR3 extends over 12 amino acids. CDR3 amino acids: CATSLHIRGYTF. In DNA, the CDR3 is TGTGCCACCAGCTTACATATTCGTGGCTACACCTTC.